The present entry profiles one TCR beta chain with its context. No antigen is known for it. No base-level quality is on record; no much larger clone is a single base apart. This specimen belongs to a study of T cell clones after liver transplantation (dated by TCRdb to between 2018 and 2020). Concerning the study at large: Samples were obtained from ITN030ST, a randomized trial in which withdrawal of immunosuppression was attempted within 2 years of liver transplantation. Donor-reactive T cell clones were identified by TCRbeta sequencing following a pre-transplant mixed lymphocyte reaction and were subsequently tracked in post-transplant blood. Third party-reactive TCRbeta sequences from pre-transplant MLRs were also identified as an antigen-independent comparator for donor-reactive sequences. Of the eight recipients, three were HCV-positive, while the remaining recipients had been transplanted for non-autoimmune, non-viral indications. No induction therapy was given to the subjects, and standard immunosuppression was administered until randomization at 12-24 months post-transplant. Tolerance was defined as complete immunosuppression withdrawal for at least one year with no rise in liver enzymes beyond twice the upper limit of normal. Blood samples were collected pre-transplant, pre-randomization before withdrawal, and post-randomization after either complete withdrawal or failed withdrawal. The studied cohort comprised 8 liver transplant recipients, 3 classified as tolerant and 5 as non-tolerant. The study at large found these results: A significant post-transplant decrease in circulating donor-reactive CD4 TCRbeta sequences was observed in most of the 8 subjects, irrespective of tolerance or HCV status. A greater decline was seen for donor-reactive sequences than for third party-reactive sequences, suggesting partial antigen-specific deletion unrelated to withdrawal success. The conclusions were considered preliminary, being limited by small, heterogeneous patient numbers and non-standardized post-transplant time points. In two subjects, low numbers of available donor cells limited the measurable donor-reactive repertoire. Without allograft tissue specimens, donor-reactive T cells may have migrated into the graft rather than being deleted. Once repertoire turnover was taken into account, donor-reactive detection showed a significant reduction for CD4 in 7 of 8 subjects and for CD8 in 8 of 8.

Thawed unstimulated PBMCs were stained for CD3, CD4 and CD8 and FACS-sorted into CD3+CD4+ and CD3+CD8+ populations. Each of the 8 studied subjects was randomized to immunosuppression withdrawal. The Qiagen DNeasy Blood and Tissue Kit was used for genomic DNA isolation. Spanning cysteine to phenylalanine, the CDR3 consists of 16 amino acids. Only the CDR3 DNA stays, 48 bases, in frame from base 1. Frozen genomic DNA underwent high-throughput TCRbeta CDR3 sequencing by immunoSEQ, including PCR amplification, mapping, bias correction and internal controls. The authors' pipeline ran thus. Productive rearrangements were retained, and unique TCRbeta sequences were defined by the CDR3 nucleotide sequence together with the V and J gene. For a sequence to be called donor-reactive, it needed a frequency of at least 0.01% and at least 5-fold expansion in CFSE-low cells compared with unstimulated pre-transplant cells. Per-subject minimum frequency thresholds, based on the lowest-template unstimulated sample, ensured at least 90% detection power. Repertoire turnover was measured by Jensen-Shannon divergence between the top 1000 TCRbeta sequences post- and pre-transplant. Changes in detection of donor-reactive sequences were assessed with two-sided Fisher's exact tests. In TCRdb, the immuneACCESS table is reduced to in-frame sequences with V and J assigned. These tables do not hold every clone; where another copy was compared, an unresolved V gene accounts for under half, and the others remain unexplained. V and J calls and clone size follow that table, whereas D and trimming were derived from the DNA. This sample holds tens of thousands of clones; roughly 83% were observed only once. Less than 3.5% of the sample belongs to the ten largest clones.

The sequence derives from a human patient who received a liver transplant. Donor T cells from the graft may be present among the T cells after a transplant. The sequenced sample was CD4+ T cells from blood, obtained at the 22-month timepoint. The V gene is TRBV21-1 and the J gene is TRBJ2-3; TRBD1, the D gene given by the table, was not confirmed from the DNA. TRBV21-1 is designated a pseudogene. The sequence in DNA is TGTGCCAGCAGGGCAGGGGACAGGGGTGGAACAGATACGCAGTATTTT. It encodes CASRAGDRGGTDTQYF.